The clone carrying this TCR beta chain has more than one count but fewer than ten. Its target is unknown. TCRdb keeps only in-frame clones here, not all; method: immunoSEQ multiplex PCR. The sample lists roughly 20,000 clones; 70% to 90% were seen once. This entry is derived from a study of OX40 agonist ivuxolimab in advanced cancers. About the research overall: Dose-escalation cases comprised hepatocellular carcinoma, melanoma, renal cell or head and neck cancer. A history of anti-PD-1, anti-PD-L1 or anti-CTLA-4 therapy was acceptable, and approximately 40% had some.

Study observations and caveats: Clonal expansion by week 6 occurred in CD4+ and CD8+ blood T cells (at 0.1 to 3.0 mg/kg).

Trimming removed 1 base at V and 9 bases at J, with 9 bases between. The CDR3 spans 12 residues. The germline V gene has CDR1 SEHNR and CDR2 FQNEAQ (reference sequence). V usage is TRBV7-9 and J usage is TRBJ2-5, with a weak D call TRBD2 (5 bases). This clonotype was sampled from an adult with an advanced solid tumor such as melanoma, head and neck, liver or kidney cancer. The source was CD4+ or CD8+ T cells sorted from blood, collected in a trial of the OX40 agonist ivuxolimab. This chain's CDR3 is CASSLGPEAQYF. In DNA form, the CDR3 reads TGTGCCAGCAGCTTAGGGCCGGAGGCCCAGTACTTC.